The 10 T cell receptor beta chains below come from one sample, sequenced in a study of CD8+CD57+ T cells in acquired aplastic anemia. Sequencing was done on patients that had shown CD8+CD57+ cell expansion by flow cytometry. It was genomic DNA that served as the template for profiling TCR beta VDJ and CDR3. TCRdb ran MiXCR on the reads and lists one entry per CDR3 protein. This table holds some 150,000 distinct CDR3 sequences, roughly half found once. The sequencing sample was made of sorted CD4+, CD8+, or CD8+CD57+ T cells (not recorded which) from PBMCs. The receptors derive from a human donor with aplastic anemia.

In the case of this clonotype: Possible read error: a much larger clone is one base away. The chain combines TRBV6-5 with TRBJ2-7; possible D gene TRBD1, 6 bases. Germline V gives CDR1 MNHEY, CDR2 SVGAGI. This CDR3 region has 15 residues. The V and J ends lost 4 bases and 3 bases respectively, with 16 bases between them. CDR3 nucleotides: TGTGCCAGCAGTTGCCGGGACAACCCGTTCTACGAGCAGTACTTC. It specifies CASSCRDNPFYEQYF.

The chain is built from TRBV10-2 and TRBJ1-1, with 9 bases that match TRBD1. V lost 2 bases to trimming and J lost 5 bases; unmatched junction nucleotides: 3. The germline V gene has CDR1 WSHSY and CDR2 SAAADI. There are 14 residues in the CDR3. In DNA, the CDR3 is TGCGCCAGCAGTGAGGCTGGGACAGGGACTGAAGCTTTCTTT. Residues: CASSEAGTGTEAFF.

This sequence joins TRBV5-1 and TRBJ2-7; TRBD2 is a possible D gene (5 bases). Trimming removed 5 bases at V and 7 bases at J, with 19 bases between. CDR1 and CDR2 from the germline V gene are SGHRS and YFSETQ. This CDR3 has 14 amino acids. For the CDR3, the DNA is TGCGCCAGCAGGGACCCTTCGGGGTTGGGGGAGCAGTACTTC. It translates to CASRDPSGLGEQYF.

V usage is TRBV29-1 and J usage is TRBJ2-2; possibly TRBD2 for D (6 bases). Germline loops: CDR1 SQVTM, CDR2 ANQGSEA. The CDR3 is 17 amino acids. The V gene lost 1 base and the J gene lost 5 bases, with 20 bases spanning the gap. The CDR3 nucleotides read TGCAGCGTTGAAGGCATAGTTGGCGGGACGGGGACCGGGGAGCTGTTTTTT. Translated: CSVEGIVGGTGTGELFF.

This clonotype showed up many times. The chain joins TRBV5-1 to TRBJ1-4; 8 bases are shared with TRBD1. CDR3 length equals 15 residues. With 3 bases clipped from V and 7 bases from J, the junction kept 8 bases outside the gene matches. Germline loops: CDR1 SGHRS, CDR2 YFSETQ. CDR3 sequence reads: CASSSGTGGREKLFF. DNA for the CDR3: TGCGCCAGCAGCTCCGGGACAGGTGGGCGTGAAAAACTGTTTTTT. The complete variable domain, with remaining parts taken from reference TRBV5-1 and TRBJ1-4, reads KAGVTQTPRYLIKTRGQQVTLSCSPISGHRSVSWYQQTPGQGLQFLFEYFSETQRNKGNFPGRFSGRQFSNSRSEMNVSTLELGDSALYLCASSSGTGGREKLFFGSGTQLSVL.

The gene calls are TRBV9 and TRBJ2-3; tentative D call: TRBD2 (6 bases). Germline CDR1 SGDLS, CDR2 YYNGEE. V lost 4 bases and J 5 bases, leaving 17 bases between the germline ends. The CDR3 runs to 15 residues. CDR3 loop: CASSLSGVQGDTQYF. CDR3 sequence (DNA): TGTGCCAGCAGCCTCTCGGGGGTTCAGGGAGATACGCAGTATTTT.

The chain couples TRBV15 to TRBJ2-7, with D possibly TRBD1 on 5 matching bases. The CDR3 spans 14 residues. The germline gives CDR1 LNHNV, CDR2 YYDKDF (reference sequence). V lost 3 bases to trimming and J lost 0 bases, with 9 bases between them. The DNA for the CDR3 is TGTGCCACCAGCAGTGAAGACAGCTCCTACGAGCAGTACTTC. Residues: CATSSEDSSYEQYF. The entire variable domain, with the rest obtained from reference TRBV15 and TRBJ2-7, is as follows: DAMVIQNPRYQVTQFGKPVTLSCSQTLNHNVMYWYQQKSSQAPKLLFHYYDKDFNNEADTPDNFQSRRPNTSFCFLDIRSPGLGDTAMYLCATSSEDSSYEQYFGPGTRLTVT.

As concerns this clonotype: Germline and junction disagree at one end, which may indicate a read error. The chain uses TRBV12-3 or TRBV12-4 and TRBJ2-1, with 9 bases lining up with TRBD2. The CDR3 extends over 15 amino acids. CDR3 nucleotides: TGTGCCAGCAGCCAAGGGACTAGCTGTACAATGAAGCAGCTCTTC. This sequence encodes CASSQGTSCTMKQLF.

This clonotype was seen ten or more times. The V call is TRBV20-1, the J call TRBJ1-4, with a tentative D call TRBD1 (5 bases). The V end was cut by 1 base, the J end by 5 bases, with 11 bases between. The CDR3 loop spans 14 amino acids. Germline loops: CDR1 DFQATT, CDR2 SNEGSKA (reference sequence). CDR3 loop: CSARGGRENEKLFF. The CDR3 nucleotides are TGCAGTGCTAGAGGCGGCAGGGAAAATGAAAAACTGTTTTTT.

Turning to this clonotype: One end of the junction is discordant with germline, which a read error may explain. The chain has TRBV4-1 and TRBJ1-2; no definite D call. There are 14 residues in the CDR3. Germline CDR1 and CDR2: MGHRA and YSYEKL. The CDR3 is CASSQDLDNYGYTF. The CDR3 nucleotides are TGTGCCAGCAGCCAAGATCTAGATAACTATGGCTACACCTTC.